This T cell receptor (beta chain) was identified in a study of blood T cell repertoires in COVID-19. Clones were read by immunoSEQ multiplex PCR, and TCRdb kept only the in-frame ones, dropping some. The sample contains roughly 300,000 clones, over 75% of which appear only once. CDR1 LNHDA and CDR2 SQIVND come from the germline V gene (reference sequence). Unmatched junction bases numbered 8, after V lost 5 bases and J lost 4 bases. The CDR3 covers 15 residues. This clone has just a few counts. This clonotype originated in a woman aged 50 to 65 who had recovered from COVID-19. The chain employs TRBV19 and TRBJ1-1; 9 positions agree with TRBD1. The sequencing input was peripheral blood. The CDR3, as DNA: TGTGCCAGTAGTTCCATGGGACAGGGACTCACTGAAGCTTTCTTT. Amino acid sequence: CASSSMGQGLTEAFF.